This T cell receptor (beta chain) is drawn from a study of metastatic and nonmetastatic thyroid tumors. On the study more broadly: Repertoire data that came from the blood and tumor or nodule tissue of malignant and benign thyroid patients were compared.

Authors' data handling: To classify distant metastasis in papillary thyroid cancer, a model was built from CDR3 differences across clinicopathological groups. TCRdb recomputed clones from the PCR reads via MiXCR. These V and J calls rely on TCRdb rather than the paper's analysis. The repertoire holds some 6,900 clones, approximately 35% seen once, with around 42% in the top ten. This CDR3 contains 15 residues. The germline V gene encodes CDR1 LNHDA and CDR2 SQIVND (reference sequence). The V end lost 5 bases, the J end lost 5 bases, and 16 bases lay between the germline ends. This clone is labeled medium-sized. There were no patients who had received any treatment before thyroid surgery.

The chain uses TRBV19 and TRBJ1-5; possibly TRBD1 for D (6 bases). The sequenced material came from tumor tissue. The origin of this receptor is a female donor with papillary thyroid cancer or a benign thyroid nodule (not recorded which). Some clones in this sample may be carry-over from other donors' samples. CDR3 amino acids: CASSGQSRGYQPQHF. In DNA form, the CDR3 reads TGTGCCAGTAGTGGACAGTCTCGCGGTTATCAGCCCCAGCATTTT.